This T cell receptor beta chain was profiled in a study of shared clonotypes between healthy human individuals (dated by TCRdb to the early 2020s). General notes on the study: The cohort comprised two women and a few men aged 18 to 49 years. For each donor, CD4 naive and CD4 memory were each run on three plates, CD8 naive on two plates, and CD8 memory on one plate. To estimate repertoire size and how much clonotypes are shared between individuals, the study performed deep sequencing of blood TCR repertoires from roughly five healthy adults. To increase sequencing depth and limit assay-specific biases, different laboratories used diverse techniques to prepare libraries and sequence TCR repertoires. Per donor, leukapheresis produced somewhere between about 0.9 and 9.5 billion PBMCs.

Comment on this clone: What this receptor recognizes is not known. Per-base quality was not reported, and no clone a single base away is much larger than it.

The study at large found these results: Larger estimated clonotype richness was generally found for naive subsets than for memory subsets. Across a handful of donors, about 4.5% of naive CD4, approximately 3.6% of naive CD8, approximately 2.5% of memory CD4, and 0.4% to 0.45% of memory CD8 clonotypes were shared. Based on pairwise subsampling, the degree of clonotype sharing among donors was expected to be affected by sequencing depth. Even with the large sequencing depth, rarefaction of the sorted-subset datasets indicated that sequencing was incomplete. Sampling was restricted to blood, and TCR repertoires in tissue are likely to differ from TCR repertoires in blood. Clonotypes shared by all four sorted-subset donors showed higher generation probabilities than non-shared clonotypes. The genetic and exposure-history diversity represented was limited by the small number of donors.

For the CD8 naive samples, CD45RO-negative cells were positively selected for CCR7, yielding a CD45RA+CCR7+ population from which TemRA cells were excluded. Donors were healthy HIV-negative adults with no recently reported acute infections or vaccinations. Every donor was a Caucasian adult residing in Nashville, Tennessee, USA. Blood was collected by leukapheresis, and PBMCs were isolated by Ficoll-Histopaque density gradient centrifugation and then cryopreserved in liquid nitrogen vapor phase. Analytical flow cytometry was used to check the purity and quantity of each magnetically sorted T cell population. Each sorted fraction had its genomic DNA isolated and then quantified by UV absorbance on a Nanodrop 2000c. Using the deep immunoSEQ assay, TCR CDR3 regions were amplified from genomic DNA by multiplex PCR. Genomic DNA extracted from each cell subset was distributed evenly over all wells of several immunoSEQ 96-well plates, and each plate served as one replicate. Each replicate PCR for sorted subsets received about 200 ng genomic DNA, equal to roughly 30,000 T cell genomes. The purified libraries were quantified using a Qubit 3.0 fluorometer, sized with a Bioanalyzer 2100, and then quantified again using the KAPA Library Quantification kit. Every immunoSEQ 96-well plate was sequenced on a separate single-read 150-cycle Illumina NextSeq 550 flow cell. The study's own analysis went as follows. Because only junctional sequences without quality scores were contained in the immunoSEQ output, filtering matching that applied to full-length reads could not be performed. To assign V/J genes and CDR3, sequences were annotated against IMGT germline references using PyIR, a Python wrapper for IgBLAST v1.9. Any read was removed if the V/J assignment was weak (E-value above 1e-6), the CDR3 was missing, or the read contained stop codons, out-of-frame junctions, or ambiguous translated residues. A V3J clonotype was defined by an identical inferred V gene, J gene, and CDR3 amino acid sequence. To compute the percentage overlap between repertoires, the number of shared unique clonotypes was divided by the size of the smaller repertoire. Repertoire richness was assessed with RTK rarefaction, the Chao1 estimator, and Recon v2.1 estimates of unobserved clonotypes. OLGA was used to compute generation probabilities for all TCRbeta clonotypes that the gDNA method yielded from a few donors. TCRdb re-hosts the immuneACCESS table, in-frame sequences only. Its copies lack some clones; in the studies checked, an unresolved V gene accounts for under half of them, and the cause for the rest is not known. D and trimming were read from the DNA, whereas the V and J calls and clone size are those reported in that table. The sample includes about 2.1 million clones, with just over 90% observed a single time. The ten largest clones represent around 1.7% of the sample.

Input material: naive CD8+ T cells from PBMCs. Interpreted using the paper, the cell subset or site label stands for: CD45RA+CCR7+. This TCR was recovered from a man younger than 35 in good health. Some clones in this sample may be carry-over from other donors' samples.

The CDR3 region: CASSQDLQGEGSVYGYTF. The DNA sequence is TGTGCCAGCAGCCAAGATCTCCAGGGGGAAGGGAGTGTCTATGGCTACACCTTC. The V and J segments used are TRBV4-2 and TRBJ1-2; 7 central nucleotides agree with TRBD1. The junction shows trimming of 0 bases on V and 4 bases on J, and the gene matches do not reach 14 bases of it. The CDR3 holds 18 amino acids from the cysteine to the phenylalanine. Only the CDR3 region is kept as DNA, spanning 54 bases read in frame from base 1. Reading the germline V gene gives CDR1 LGHNA and CDR2 YNFKEQ.